Shown below are 16 T cell receptor beta chains from a single sample sequenced in a study of shared clonotypes between healthy human individuals (dated by TCRdb to the early 2020s). The library was prepared using the immunoSEQ multiplex PCR assay. TCRdb retrieved this table from immuneACCESS and kept in-frame rearrangements only. Not all clones are present; in checked studies, unresolved V genes account for under half, and no reason is known for the remainder. The sample table shows roughly 320,000 clones, and roughly 84% are seen once. The ten largest clones capture roughly 17% of the sample. Sequenced sample: memory CD8+ T cells sorted from blood. The cell subset or site label, read with the paper, signifies: CD45RO+ cells pooled with CCR7-negative TemRA cells. These receptors were collected from a man aged 18 to 29 in good health.

The chain employs TRBV13 and TRBJ1-4; the match to TRBD1 covers 8 bases. CDR3 length: 14 amino acids. Looked up from germline, CDR1 is PRHDT and CDR2 is FYEKMQ (reference sequence). V dropped 3 bases and J dropped 8; count of bases not matched to a gene: 5. The CDR3 loop reads CASSFGQGGEKLFF. CDR3 in DNA: TGTGCCAGCAGCTTCGGACAGGGCGGAGAAAAACTGTTTTTT.

This clone was counted only a few times. The J gene is TRBJ1-6, the V gene TRBV6-6, with TRBD1 identical over 9 bases. CDR1 and CDR2 (germline): MNHNY, SVGAGI (reference sequence). Germline trimming cut 5 bases from V and 5 bases from J; bases unmatched to any gene: 7. CDR3 length: 16 amino acids. As DNA, the CDR3 is TGTGCCAGCAGTACGGGACAGGGAGGTCATAATTCACCCCTCCACTTT. Translation: CASSTGQGGHNSPLHF.

For this clone: An end of the junction does not agree with germline; a read error may underlie this. V is TRBV7-7 and J is TRBJ2-1, with a tentative D call TRBD2 (5 bases). The CDR3 covers 16 residues. Germline loops: CDR1 SSHAT, CDR2 FNYEAQ (reference sequence). The CDR3 protein is CASSLEWTLSNNEQFF. CDR3 nucleotides: TGTGCTAGCAGCTTAGAATGGACTTTAAGTAACAATGAGCAGTTCTTC.

The V and J genes are TRBV2 and TRBJ2-3; 13 nucleotides align to TRBD2. The V segment lost 7 bases and the J segment 1 base; nucleotides outside the gene matches: 11. CDR3 length: 18 residues. Per germline, CDR1 SNHLY and CDR2 FYNNEI. CDR3 bases: TGTGCCAGCAACGGAGAATTGGGACTAGCGGGACGCACAGATACGCAGTATTTT. Its protein product is CASNGELGLAGRTDTQYF. The full variable domain, completed using reference TRBV2 and TRBJ2-3, is EPEVTQTPSHQVTQMGQEVILRCVPISNHLYFYWYRQILGQKVEFLVSFYNNEISEKSEIFDDQFSVERPDGSNFTLKIRSTKLEDSAMYFCASNGELGLAGRTDTQYFGPGTRLTVL.

This sequence joins TRBV6-5 and TRBJ2-1, with D tentatively TRBD1 or TRBD2 (6 bases each). The CDR3 is 14 amino acids. V lost 8 bases, J lost 7 bases, and 18 bases lay in between. Germline V CDR1 and CDR2: MNHEY, SVGAGI. CDR3 DNA sequence: TGTGCCAGCGGGTGGGAAGGGGGGCTTAATGAGCAGTTCTTC. Translating it yields CASGWEGGLNEQFF.

On this clone: Different DNA sequences within this sample yield the same CDR3. V gene TRBV30 combines with J gene TRBJ1-1; no clear D. V was cut by 4 bases and J by 1 base, with 4 bases left in between. Germline-derived CDR1 and CDR2 are GTSNPN and SVGIG (reference sequence). The CDR3 loop spans 11 amino acids. CDR3 DNA: TGTGCCTGGAATCGGAACACTGAAGCTTTCTTT. This encodes CAWNRNTEAFF.

This chain uses TRBV2 with TRBJ1-3, with D unclear. V was pared by 3 bases and J by 4 bases, with 13 bases between. Germline CDR1 reads SNHLY; CDR2 reads FYNNEI. This CDR3 has 15 amino acids. The CDR3 sequence: CASSEVGQIGNTIYF. Written as DNA, the CDR3 is TGTGCCAGCAGTGAGGTCGGGCAGATCGGAAACACCATATATTTT.

The genes are TRBV5-1 and TRBJ2-3, with 7 positions matching TRBD2. The CDR3 length is 13 residues. V shed 0 bases, J shed 10 bases, and the junction held 5 bases outside the gene matches. Germline V gene lookup returns CDR1 SGHRS and CDR2 YFSETQ. This CDR3 reads CASSLGMRESQYF. DNA for the CDR3: TGCGCCAGCAGCTTGGGGATGCGGGAGTCGCAGTATTTT.

CDR3 sequence: CASSQGLADYNEQFF. The CDR3 coding sequence is TGTGCCAGCAGCCAGGGACTAGCGGACTACAATGAGCAGTTCTTC. V is TRBV7-6 and J is TRBJ2-1; 11 bases match TRBD2. The CDR3 covers 15 residues. The V gene's germline CDR1 is SGHVS and CDR2 FNYEAQ. Losses at the gene ends were 5 bases for V and 3 bases for J; bases not matched to a gene: 3.

CDR3 region: CASSPGLAGLSTDTQYF. DNA of the CDR3: TGTGCCAGCAGCCCGGGACTAGCGGGCTTAAGCACAGATACGCAGTATTTT. This chain links TRBV7-2 with TRBJ2-3; TRBD2 aligns across 12 bases. This CDR3 has 17 residues. CDR1 is SGHTA, CDR2 FQGNSA, per germline. V gave up 5 bases and J gave up 0 bases; unmatched junction bases: 6.

This sequence joins TRBV2 and TRBJ2-7, with TRBD1 matching 11 bases. This CDR3 spans 15 amino acids. V shed 3 bases, J shed 5 bases, and the junction held 6 bases outside the gene matches. Per the germline V gene, CDR1 is SNHLY and CDR2 is FYNNEI. CDR3 in amino acids: CASSDWDRGFHEQYF. In nucleotides, the CDR3 is TGTGCCAGCAGTGATTGGGACAGGGGGTTCCACGAGCAGTACTTC.

The chain uses TRBV27 and TRBJ1-1, with D maybe TRBD1 (5 bases). Germline CDR1 reads MNHEY; CDR2 reads SMNVEV (reference sequence). Trimming left V 2 bases short and J 2 bases short, with 15 bases between. The CDR3 runs to 16 residues. The CDR3 DNA reads as TGTGCCAGCAGTTTACAGCCTCAGGGAACTAACACTGAAGCTTTCTTT. Its translation: CASSLQPQGTNTEAFF.

V usage is TRBV5-6 and J usage is TRBJ2-3; no reliable D call. The CDR3 is made up of 15 amino acids. Germline loops: CDR1 SGHDT, CDR2 YYEEEE. Trimming left V 0 bases short and J 4 bases short, with 12 bases between. The CDR3 bases are TGTGCCAGCAGCTTGGTGGGCCATTGGGCAGATACGCAGTATTTT. It codes for CASSLVGHWADTQYF.

The CDR3 sequence: CASSHGQLSNYGYTF. For the CDR3, the DNA is TGCGCCAGCAGCCACGGACAGCTTTCTAACTATGGCTACACCTTC. The rearrangement uses TRBV4-1 and TRBJ1-2; possibly TRBD1 for D (6 bases). Per the germline V gene, CDR1 is MGHRA and CDR2 is YSYEKL. This CDR3 has 15 residues. V shed 3 bases and J shed 0 bases, with 11 bases lying between them.

This sequence joins TRBV28 and TRBJ2-4; a possible D gene is TRBD1 (5 bases). The length of the CDR3 is 13 residues. Germline lookup yields CDR1 MDHEN and CDR2 SYDVKM. Trimming took off 7 bases at V and 9 bases at J, with 16 bases between the two ends. The CDR3 nucleotides read TGTGCCAGCAATCTTGGGGCAGGACGCATTCAGTACTTC. Translated, it gives CASNLGAGRIQYF.

The rearrangement joins TRBV27 to TRBJ1-2, with D perhaps matching TRBD1 (5 bases). There are 14 residues in the CDR3. Germline-derived CDR1 and CDR2 are MNHEY and SMNVEV (reference sequence). The V end was cut by 3 bases, the J end by 6 bases, with 14 bases between. As DNA, the CDR3 is TGTGCCAGCAGTTTTGGGGGTTCCGACAATGGCTACACCTTC. Amino acids: CASSFGGSDNGYTF.